A selection of T cell receptor beta chains follows, all from one sample in a study of T cell repertoires in cytomegalovirus infection. TCRdb re-analysed the reads in MiXCR, keeping a single row per CDR3 protein. The sample contains some 240,000 distinct CDR3 sequences, about a sixth of which appear only once. The specimen sequenced was CD8+ T cells from PBMCs. Every receptor here comes from a human donor in good health (CMV status not recorded). Some clones in this sample may be carry-over from other donors' samples. Both conserved end residues are part of each CDR3. A D gene is named only where the DNA matches it firmly. Clone size appears in some rows only: once, few, many, or a class for an expanded clone.

size: .
D: .
V: TRBV2
J: TRBJ2-3
DNA: TGTGCCAGCAGTGAAAAGGGGGGAGGGGTTACGCAGTATTTT
CDR3: CASSEKGGGVTQYF

size: .
D: .
V: TRBV19
J: TRBJ2-1
DNA: TGTGCCAGTAGTATAGAGAAGGTCCTGGGATCCTACAATGAGCAGTTCTTC
CDR3: CASSIEKVLGSYNEQFF

size: many
D: .
V: TRBV28
J: TRBJ2-7
DNA: TGTGCCAGCAGTTTATCTGCTGGGTTAGTGGCCTACGAGCAGTACTTC
CDR3: CASSLSAGLVAYEQYF

size: many
D: .
V: TRBV7-2
J: TRBJ2-7
DNA: TGTGCCAGCAGCAATCCGGCTTTGAGGTACTACGAGCAGTACTTC
CDR3: CASSNPALRYYEQYF

size: few
D: .
V: TRBV6-5
J: TRBJ2-7
DNA: TGTGCCAGCAGTTACGCAGGTTCCGAGCAGTACTTC
CDR3: CASSYAGSEQYF

size: .
D: .
V: TRBV5-1
J: TRBJ2-7
DNA: TGCGCCAGCAGCTCGGGGTCAGGGGCCCTAACTTACGAGCAGTACTTC
CDR3: CASSSGSGALTYEQYF

size: .
D: .
V: TRBV6-8
J: TRBJ1-2
DNA: TGTGCCAGCAGCTCAAACCCCGGGCTCATCTATGGCTACACCTTC
CDR3: CASSSNPGLIYGYTF

size: .
D: .
V: TRBV5-6
J: TRBJ1-6
DNA: TGTGCCAGCAGCTTGGAGCTCTATAATTCACCCCTCCACTTT
CDR3: CASSLELYNSPLHF

size: few
D: .
V: TRBV19
J: TRBJ1-1
DNA: TGTGCCAGTAGTCTAACCGCTCCCAGGGAAGCTTTCTTT
CDR3: CASSLTAPREAFF

size: .
D: .
V: TRBV20-1
J: TRBJ2-7
DNA: TGCAGTGCTAGAGACGCGGGACCGATCGAGCAGTACTTC
CDR3: CSARDAGPIEQYF

size: many
D: .
V: TRBV7-9
J: TRBJ1-2
DNA: TGTGCCAGCAGCTCGAAGGACAGCGACTATGGCTACACCTTC
CDR3: CASSSKDSDYGYTF

size: few
D: .
V: TRBV9
J: TRBJ1-1
DNA: TGTGCCAGCAGCGTAGCGGGGGGGAGGGGGTGGAACACTGAAGCTTTCTTT
CDR3: CASSVAGGRGWNTEAFF

size: many
D: TRBD2
V: TRBV6-2/TRBV6-3
J: TRBJ2-1
DNA: TGTGCCAGCAGTTACGGCGGGGGGCCCTACAATGAGCAGTTCTTC
CDR3: CASSYGGGPYNEQFF

size: few
D: .
V: TRBV5-6
J: TRBJ2-1
DNA: TGTGCCAGCAGCTTGCTAGGCAGTAGCGACAATGAGCAGTTCTTC
CDR3: CASSLLGSSDNEQFF

size: many
D: TRBD2
V: TRBV7-6
J: TRBJ2-1
DNA: TGTGCCAGCAGCGGGGATAGACTAGCGGGGGGGGATACATACAATGAGCAGTTCTTC
CDR3: CASSGDRLAGGDTYNEQFF

size: .
D: .
V: TRBV2
J: TRBJ2-7
DNA: TGTGCCAGCAGTGACTCCGGGCAAGCCCGCGAGCAGTACTTC
CDR3: CASSDSGQAREQYF